The clone carrying this T cell receptor beta chain has only a few counts. This sample was taken from a study of blood T cells in healthy people across ages. Germline V gene lookup returns CDR1 MGHDK and CDR2 SYGVNS. Trimming shortened V by 3 bases and J by 0 bases, and 8 bases separated the two germline ends. The CDR3 is 14 amino acids. Next came a second PCR, run for about 7 to 12 cycles, which used a sample-barcoded 5' primer along with a J-beta primer mix. Via MiXCR, TCRdb re-called the 5' RACE reads, giving one row per CDR3 protein. The sample comprises approximately 1,100,000 distinct CDR3 sequences, 40% to 45% of which are singletons, and approximately 17% rests with the top ten.

This TCR derives from a woman aged 55-75 years in good health. What was sequenced was blood. The rearrangement uses TRBV25-1 and TRBJ2-5, with a weak D call TRBD2 (5 bases). The CDR3 DNA reads TGTGCCAGCAGTGACGAGGGCCACCAAGAGACCCAGTACTTC. Its protein product is CASSDEGHQETQYF.